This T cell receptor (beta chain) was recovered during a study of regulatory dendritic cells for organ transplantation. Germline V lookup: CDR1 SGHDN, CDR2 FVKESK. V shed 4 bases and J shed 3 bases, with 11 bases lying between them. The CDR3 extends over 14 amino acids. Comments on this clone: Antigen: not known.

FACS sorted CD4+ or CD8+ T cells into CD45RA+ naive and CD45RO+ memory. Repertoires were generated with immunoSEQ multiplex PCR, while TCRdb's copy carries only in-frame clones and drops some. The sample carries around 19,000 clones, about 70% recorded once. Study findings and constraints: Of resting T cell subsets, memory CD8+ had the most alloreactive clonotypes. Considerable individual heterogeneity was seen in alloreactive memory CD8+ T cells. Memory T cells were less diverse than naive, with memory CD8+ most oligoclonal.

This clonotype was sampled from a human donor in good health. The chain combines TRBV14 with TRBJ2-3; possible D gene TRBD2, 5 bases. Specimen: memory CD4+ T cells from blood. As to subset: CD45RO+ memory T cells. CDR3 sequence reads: CASSPGIDTDTQYF. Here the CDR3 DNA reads TGTGCCAGCAGCCCGGGGATCGATACAGATACGCAGTATTTT.